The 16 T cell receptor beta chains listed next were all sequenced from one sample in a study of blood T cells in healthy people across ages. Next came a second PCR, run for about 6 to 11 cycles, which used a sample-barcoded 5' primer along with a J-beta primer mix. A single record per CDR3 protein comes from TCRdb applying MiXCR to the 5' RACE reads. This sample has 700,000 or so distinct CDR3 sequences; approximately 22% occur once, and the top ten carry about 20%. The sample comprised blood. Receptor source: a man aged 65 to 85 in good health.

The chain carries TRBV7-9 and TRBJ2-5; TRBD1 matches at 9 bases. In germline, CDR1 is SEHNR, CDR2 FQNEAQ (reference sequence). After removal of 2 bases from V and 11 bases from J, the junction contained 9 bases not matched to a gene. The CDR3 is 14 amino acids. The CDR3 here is CASSLRGQGHKQYF. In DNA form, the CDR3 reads TGTGCCAGCAGCTTAAGGGGACAGGGCCACAAGCAGTACTTC.

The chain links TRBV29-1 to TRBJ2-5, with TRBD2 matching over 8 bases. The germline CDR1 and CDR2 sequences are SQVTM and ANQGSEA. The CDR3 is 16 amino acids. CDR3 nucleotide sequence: TGCGGCGGTACCAAAGGTTATAGCGGGGCCCAGGAGACCCAGTACTTC. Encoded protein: CGGTKGYSGAQETQYF.

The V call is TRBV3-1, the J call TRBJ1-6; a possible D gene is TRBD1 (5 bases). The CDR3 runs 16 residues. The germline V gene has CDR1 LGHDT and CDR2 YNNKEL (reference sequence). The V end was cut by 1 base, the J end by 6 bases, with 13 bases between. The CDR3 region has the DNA TGTGCCAGCAGCCAAGGACAGTGGGCGATTAATTCACCCCTCCACTTT. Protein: CASSQGQWAINSPLHF.

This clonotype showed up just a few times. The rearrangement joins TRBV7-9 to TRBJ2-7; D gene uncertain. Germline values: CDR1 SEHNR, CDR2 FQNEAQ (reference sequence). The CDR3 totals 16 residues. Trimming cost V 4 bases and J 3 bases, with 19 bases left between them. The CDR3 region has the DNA TGTGCCAGCAGCTGCGGTCCTGGCGCACCCGGCTACGAGCAGTACGTC. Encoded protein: CASSCGPGAPGYEQYV.

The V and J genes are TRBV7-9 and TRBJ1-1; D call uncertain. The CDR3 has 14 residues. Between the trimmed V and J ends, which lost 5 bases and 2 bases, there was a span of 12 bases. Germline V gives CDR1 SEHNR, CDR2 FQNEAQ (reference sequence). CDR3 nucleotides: TGTGCCAGCAGCCTTCCCAATTATAACACTGAAGCTTTCTTT. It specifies CASSLPNYNTEAFF.

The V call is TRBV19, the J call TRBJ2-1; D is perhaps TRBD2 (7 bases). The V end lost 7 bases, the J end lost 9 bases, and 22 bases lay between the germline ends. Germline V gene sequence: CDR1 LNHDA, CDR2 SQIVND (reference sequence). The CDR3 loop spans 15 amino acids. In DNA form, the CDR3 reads TGTGCCAGTAACCCACTCGCGGGGGCCCCTGGTGAGCAGTTCTTC. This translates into CASNPLAGAPGEQFF.

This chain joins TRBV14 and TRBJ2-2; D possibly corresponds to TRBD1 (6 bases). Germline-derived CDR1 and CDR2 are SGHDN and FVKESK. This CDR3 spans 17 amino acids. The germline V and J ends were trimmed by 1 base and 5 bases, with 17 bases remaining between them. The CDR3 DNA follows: TGTGCCAGCAGCCAAGCGCCAACGATAACAGGGACCGGGGAGCTGTTTTTT. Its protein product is CASSQAPTITGTGELFF.

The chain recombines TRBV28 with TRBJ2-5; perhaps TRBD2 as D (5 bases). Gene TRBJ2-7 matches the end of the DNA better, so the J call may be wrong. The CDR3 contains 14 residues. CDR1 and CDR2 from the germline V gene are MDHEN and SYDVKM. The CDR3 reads CASSLPGFSYEQYF. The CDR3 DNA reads TGTGCCAGCAGTTTACCGGGATTCTCCTACGAGCAGTACTTC.

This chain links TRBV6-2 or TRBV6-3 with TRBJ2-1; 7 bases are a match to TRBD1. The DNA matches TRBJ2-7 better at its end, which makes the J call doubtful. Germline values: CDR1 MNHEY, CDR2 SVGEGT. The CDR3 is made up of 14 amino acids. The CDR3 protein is CASSYGTEPYEQYV. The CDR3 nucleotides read TGTGCCAGCAGTTACGGGACAGAACCCTACGAGCAGTACGTC.

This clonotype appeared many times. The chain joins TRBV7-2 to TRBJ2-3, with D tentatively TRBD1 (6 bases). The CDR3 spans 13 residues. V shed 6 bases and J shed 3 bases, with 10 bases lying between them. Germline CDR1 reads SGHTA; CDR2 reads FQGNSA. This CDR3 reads CASRPTGTDTQYF. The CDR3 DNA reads TGTGCCAGCAGACCCACAGGGACAGATACGCAGTATTTT.

This chain's CDR3 is CASSYSDRAYGYTF. Here the CDR3 DNA reads TGTGCCAGCAGTTACTCGGACAGGGCCTATGGCTACACCTTC. The gene calls are TRBV6-5 and TRBJ1-2, with 8 positions matching TRBD1. Germline trimming cut 0 bases from V and 4 bases from J; bases unmatched to any gene: 1. This CDR3 has 14 residues. Per germline, CDR1 MNHEY and CDR2 SVGAGI.

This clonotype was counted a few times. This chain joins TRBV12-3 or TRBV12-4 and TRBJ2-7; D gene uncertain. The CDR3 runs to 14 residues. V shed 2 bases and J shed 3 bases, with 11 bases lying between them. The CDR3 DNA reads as TGTGCCAGCAGTTTAATCCCGGGTATCTACGAGCAGTACTTC. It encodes CASSLIPGIYEQYF.

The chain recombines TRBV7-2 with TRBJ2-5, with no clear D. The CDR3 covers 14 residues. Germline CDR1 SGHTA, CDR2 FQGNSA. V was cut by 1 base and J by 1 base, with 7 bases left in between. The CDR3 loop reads CASSLVGIQETQYF. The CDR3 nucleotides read TGTGCCAGCAGCTTAGTTGGCATCCAAGAGACCCAGTACTTC.

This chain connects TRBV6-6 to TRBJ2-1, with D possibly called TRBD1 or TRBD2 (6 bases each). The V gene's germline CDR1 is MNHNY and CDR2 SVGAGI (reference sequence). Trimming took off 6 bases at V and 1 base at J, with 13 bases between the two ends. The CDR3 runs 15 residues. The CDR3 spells CASRKLGGSYNEQFF. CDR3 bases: TGTGCCAGCAGGAAATTAGGGGGGTCCTACAATGAGCAGTTCTTC.

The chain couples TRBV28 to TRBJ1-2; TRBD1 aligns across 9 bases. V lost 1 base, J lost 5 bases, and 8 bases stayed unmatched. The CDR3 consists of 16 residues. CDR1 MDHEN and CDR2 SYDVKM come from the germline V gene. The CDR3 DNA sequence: TGTGCCAGCAGTTTATCCCGGGACAGGGACACATATGGCTACACCTTC. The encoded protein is CASSLSRDRDTYGYTF.

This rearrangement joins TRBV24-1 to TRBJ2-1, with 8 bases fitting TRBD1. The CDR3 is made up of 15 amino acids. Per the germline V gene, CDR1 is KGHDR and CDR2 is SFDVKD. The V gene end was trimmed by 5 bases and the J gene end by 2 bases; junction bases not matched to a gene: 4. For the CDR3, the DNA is TGTGCCACCAGTGTCACGACAGGGGCCTACAATGAGCAGTTCTTC. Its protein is CATSVTTGAYNEQFF.